The rows below give T cell receptor beta chains drawn from one sample of a study of cytomegalovirus exposure and HLA in healthy donors. Sequencing used immunoSEQ multiplex PCR; TCRdb keeps in-frame clones, though not all of them. The table includes some 130,000 clones, more than 75% detected once. Material for sequencing was PBMCs. All receptors come from a female donor in good health and CMV-seronegative. The CDR3 runs from the conserved cysteine through the conserved F or W. Fields, in order: clone size, V gene, J gene, D gene, CDR3 protein, CDR3 DNA. The D gene is left open where the match is weak. Clone size is shown for a subset of rows, as once, few, many or a class of expanded clone.

NA	TRBV5-1	TRBJ2-7	NA	CASSLASGIVSYEQYF	TGCGCCAGCAGCTTGGCCTCAGGGATCGTCTCCTACGAGCAGTACTTC
NA	TRBV5-5	TRBJ1-5	NA	CASSRHPGGNQPQHF	TGTGCCAGCAGCCGCCACCCGGGGGGGAATCAGCCCCAGCATTTT
NA	TRBV7-9	TRBJ1-5	NA	CASSLGGGPQPQHF	TGTGCCAGCAGCTTAGGGGGCGGCCCTCAGCCCCAGCATTTT
NA	TRBV6-5	TRBJ2-7	TRBD1	CASSLDRGREQYF	TGTGCCAGCAGTTTAGACAGGGGGCGGGAGCAGTACTTC
NA	TRBV5-1	TRBJ2-7	TRBD1	CASSFRQGAHYEQYF	TGCGCCAGCAGCTTCCGACAGGGGGCCCACTACGAGCAGTACTTC
NA	TRBV28	TRBJ2-1	NA	CASTSARRSGQFF	TGTGCCAGCACCTCGGCGAGAAGATCGGGGCAGTTCTTC
NA	TRBV5-1	TRBJ2-7	TRBD1	CASSPPGQGVYEQYF	TGCGCCAGCAGCCCACCGGGACAGGGGGTTTACGAGCAGTACTTC
NA	TRBV5-1	TRBJ2-5	TRBD1	CASSRQGQGETQYF	TGCGCCAGCAGCCGCCAGGGACAGGGGGAGACCCAGTACTTC
NA	TRBV6-5	TRBJ1-5	TRBD1	CASSSTGGSNQPQHF	TGTGCCAGCAGTTCTACAGGGGGCAGCAATCAGCCCCAGCATTTT
NA	TRBV11-2	TRBJ2-6	TRBD1	CASRPTGTGANVLTF	TGTGCCAGCAGGCCGACAGGGACTGGGGCCAACGTCCTGACTTTC
NA	TRBV4-3	TRBJ2-7	TRBD2	CASSQLAGGSYEQYF	TGCGCCAGCAGCCAGCTAGCGGGAGGTTCCTACGAGCAGTACTTC
NA	TRBV7-8	TRBJ2-1	TRBD2	CASSSYSGTSGRVTYNEQFF	TGTGCCAGCAGCTCCTATTCCGGGACTAGCGGGAGGGTCACCTACAATGAGCAGTTCTTC
NA	TRBV4-3	TRBJ2-7	NA	CASSQGGAVSYEQYF	TGCGCCAGCAGCCAAGGTGGGGCTGTCTCCTACGAGCAGTACTTC
NA	TRBV5-6	TRBJ2-7	TRBD2	CASSLTSGATYEQYF	TGTGCCAGCAGCTTGACTAGCGGAGCTACCTACGAGCAGTACTTC
NA	TRBV10-3	TRBJ2-3	TRBD2	CATRLAGVRDTQYF	TGTGCCACTCGACTAGCGGGAGTGAGAGATACGCAGTATTTT
NA	TRBV7-8	TRBJ2-5	NA	CASSLARDTGSRQETQYF	TGTGCCAGCAGCTTAGCGAGGGATACAGGGTCGAGGCAAGAGACCCAGTACTTC
NA	TRBV11-3	TRBJ2-3	NA	CASSFGRASTDTQYF	TGTGCCAGCAGCTTTGGCAGGGCGAGCACAGATACGCAGTATTTT
NA	TRBV7-2	TRBJ2-7	TRBD2	CASSLAGLAGRDEQYF	TGTGCCAGCAGCTTAGCGGGGCTAGCGGGACGAGACGAGCAGTACTTC
few	TRBV7-6	TRBJ2-1	TRBD1	CASSQLGQGIGNEQFF	TGTGCCAGCAGCCAGTTGGGACAGGGAATAGGCAATGAGCAGTTCTTC
NA	TRBV6-6	TRBJ1-1	TRBD1	CASSYYRGNTEAFF	TGTGCCAGCAGTTACTACAGGGGGAACACTGAAGCTTTCTTT
NA	TRBV2	TRBJ2-5	TRBD1	CASRQGAGETQYF	TGTGCCAGCCGACAGGGGGCGGGGGAGACCCAGTACTTC
NA	TRBV7-2	TRBJ1-2	NA	CASSLGQPLNYGYTF	TGTGCCAGCAGCCTCGGACAGCCCCTAAACTATGGCTACACCTTC
NA	TRBV11-1	TRBJ1-1	NA	CASSLDRENTEAFF	TGTGCCAGCAGCTTAGATCGGGAGAACACTGAAGCTTTCTTT
few	TRBV5-4	TRBJ2-1	NA	CASSLEAVSYNEQFF	TGTGCCAGCAGCTTGGAAGCGGTTTCCTACAATGAGCAGTTCTTC
once	TRBV4-3	TRBJ2-7	NA	CASSQEPSWRDTYEQYF	TGCGCCAGCAGCCAAGAACCCTCCTGGCGGGATACCTACGAGCAGTACTTC
NA	TRBV19	TRBJ2-7	NA	CASSIFLNYEQYF	TGTGCCAGTAGTATATTCTTAAACTACGAGCAGTACTTC